A selection of T cell receptor beta chains follows, all from one sample in a study of cytomegalovirus exposure and HLA in healthy donors. Sequencing used immunoSEQ multiplex PCR; TCRdb keeps in-frame clones, though not all of them. The table includes tens of thousands of clones, approximately 71% detected once. The source material was PBMCs. These receptor sequences come from a man in his forties in good health and CMV-seropositive. The CDR3 runs from the conserved cysteine through the conserved F or W. The order of the fields is V gene, D gene, J gene, clone size, CDR3 protein, CDR3 DNA. The D gene is left open where the match is weak. The size field is filled for only some rows; it gives once, few, many or a size class.

v_gene: TRBV15
d_gene: NA
j_gene: TRBJ2-7
abundance: NA
CDR3aa: CATSRERTPAYEQYF
CDR3nt: TGTGCCACCAGCAGAGAAAGGACACCAGCCTACGAGCAGTACTTC

v_gene: TRBV2
d_gene: NA
j_gene: TRBJ1-6
abundance: NA
CDR3aa: CASSGQYNSPLHF
CDR3nt: TGTGCCAGCAGTGGACAGTATAATTCACCCCTCCACTTT

v_gene: TRBV2
d_gene: TRBD2
j_gene: TRBJ2-1
abundance: NA
CDR3aa: CASSEEGRDGDEQFF
CDR3nt: TGTGCCAGCAGTGAAGAGGGGAGGGATGGGGATGAGCAGTTCTTC

v_gene: TRBV5-1
d_gene: NA
j_gene: TRBJ2-7
abundance: NA
CDR3aa: CASSLLSGVEQYF
CDR3nt: TGCGCCAGCAGCCTCCTTTCAGGGGTTGAGCAGTACTTC

v_gene: TRBV29-1
d_gene: TRBD1
j_gene: TRBJ1-1
abundance: NA
CDR3aa: CSVDQSGTGVTEAFF
CDR3nt: TGCAGCGTTGATCAGTCCGGGACAGGGGTCACTGAAGCTTTCTTT

v_gene: TRBV10-1
d_gene: NA
j_gene: TRBJ2-5
abundance: NA
CDR3aa: CASSETSEYAETQYF
CDR3nt: TGCGCCAGCAGTGAGACTAGTGAATATGCGGAGACCCAGTACTTC

v_gene: TRBV6-5
d_gene: NA
j_gene: TRBJ1-2
abundance: NA
CDR3aa: CASAGEWGGYTF
CDR3nt: TGTGCCTCAGCAGGGGAATGGGGTGGCTACACCTTC

v_gene: TRBV5-1
d_gene: NA
j_gene: TRBJ1-3
abundance: NA
CDR3aa: CASSIGTLSGNTIYF
CDR3nt: TGCGCCAGCAGCATCGGGACTCTGTCTGGAAACACCATATATTTT

v_gene: TRBV7-3
d_gene: TRBD2
j_gene: TRBJ2-3
abundance: NA
CDR3aa: CASSSPGLAGAGISTDTQYF
CDR3nt: TGTGCCAGCAGCTCTCCGGGACTAGCGGGGGCCGGGATTAGCACAGATACGCAGTATTTT

v_gene: TRBV4-3
d_gene: TRBD2
j_gene: TRBJ2-7
abundance: NA
CDR3aa: CASSQDGTSGGRQYF
CDR3nt: TGCGCCAGCAGCCAAGATGGGACTAGCGGAGGTCGGCAGTACTTC

v_gene: TRBV9
d_gene: TRBD1
j_gene: TRBJ2-7
abundance: once
CDR3aa: CASSENGQGVQYF
CDR3nt: TGTGCCAGCAGCGAGAATGGACAGGGTGTGCAGTACTTC

v_gene: TRBV28
d_gene: NA
j_gene: TRBJ1-1
abundance: few
CDR3aa: CASGLLDTEAFF
CDR3nt: TGTGCCAGCGGACTATTGGACACTGAAGCTTTCTTT

v_gene: TRBV15
d_gene: NA
j_gene: TRBJ2-1
abundance: few
CDR3aa: CATSRPGVEEQFF
CDR3nt: TGTGCCACCAGCAGGCCCGGGGTTGAGGAGCAGTTCTTC

v_gene: TRBV5-1
d_gene: NA
j_gene: TRBJ2-3
abundance: NA
CDR3aa: CASSLAPGGTDTQYF
CDR3nt: TGCGCCAGCAGCTTGGCCCCAGGGGGGACAGATACGCAGTATTTT

v_gene: TRBV6-5
d_gene: TRBD1
j_gene: TRBJ1-2
abundance: NA
CDR3aa: CASSRQGNNYGYTF
CDR3nt: TGTGCCAGCAGCCGACAGGGCAATAACTATGGCTACACCTTC

v_gene: TRBV25-1
d_gene: NA
j_gene: TRBJ1-5
abundance: NA
CDR3aa: CASSASGASQQPQHF
CDR3nt: TGTGCCAGCAGTGCCTCAGGGGCAAGTCAACAGCCCCAGCATTTT

v_gene: TRBV4-1
d_gene: TRBD1
j_gene: TRBJ2-6
abundance: NA
CDR3aa: CASNPGQGASGANVLTF
CDR3nt: TGCGCCAGCAACCCGGGACAGGGGGCCTCTGGGGCCAACGTCCTGACTTTC

v_gene: TRBV9
d_gene: NA
j_gene: TRBJ2-1
abundance: NA
CDR3aa: CASSPGAQRQNEQFF
CDR3nt: TGTGCCAGCAGCCCTGGGGCACAGAGGCAGAATGAGCAGTTCTTC

v_gene: TRBV29-1
d_gene: NA
j_gene: TRBJ1-2
abundance: NA
CDR3aa: CSVGGGSYGYTF
CDR3nt: TGCAGCGTCGGGGGGGGTTCCTATGGCTACACCTTC

v_gene: TRBV27
d_gene: NA
j_gene: TRBJ2-7
abundance: NA
CDR3aa: CASSPWTPPYEQYF
CDR3nt: TGTGCCAGCAGTCCATGGACACCTCCCTACGAGCAGTACTTC

v_gene: TRBV6-6
d_gene: NA
j_gene: TRBJ2-3
abundance: NA
CDR3aa: CASSYRQRLGTDTQYF
CDR3nt: TGTGCCAGCAGTTATAGACAGCGTCTAGGCACAGATACGCAGTATTTT

v_gene: TRBV25-1
d_gene: NA
j_gene: TRBJ2-1
abundance: NA
CDR3aa: CASSLPGTSDKQFF
CDR3nt: TGTGCCAGCAGTCTTCCAGGGACAAGTGACAAGCAGTTCTTC

v_gene: TRBV6-1
d_gene: TRBD1
j_gene: TRBJ1-6
abundance: NA
CDR3aa: CASLGQLNSPLHF
CDR3nt: TGTGCCAGCTTGGGACAGCTTAATTCACCCCTCCACTTT

v_gene: TRBV14
d_gene: TRBD2
j_gene: TRBJ2-1
abundance: NA
CDR3aa: CASSQNTRTRTNEQFF
CDR3nt: TGTGCCAGCAGCCAAAATACCCGGACTAGAACCAATGAGCAGTTCTTC

v_gene: TRBV7-9
d_gene: TRBD1
j_gene: TRBJ1-2
abundance: once
CDR3aa: CASSHDRGPNYGYTF
CDR3nt: TGTGCCAGCAGCCACGACAGGGGCCCGAACTATGGCTACACCTTC

v_gene: TRBV30
d_gene: NA
j_gene: TRBJ1-1
abundance: few
CDR3aa: CALSEVGDTEAFF
CDR3nt: TGTGCCCTATCCGAGGTAGGAGACACTGAAGCTTTCTTT

v_gene: TRBV5-1
d_gene: TRBD1
j_gene: TRBJ2-1
abundance: few
CDR3aa: CASSSGQGARNEQFF
CDR3nt: TGCGCCAGCAGCTCGGGACAGGGGGCGCGAAATGAGCAGTTCTTC

v_gene: TRBV7-3
d_gene: TRBD2
j_gene: TRBJ2-2
abundance: once
CDR3aa: CASSLLAGGPGELFF
CDR3nt: TGTGCCAGCAGCTTGCTAGCGGGGGGGCCCGGGGAGCTGTTTTTT

v_gene: TRBV2
d_gene: NA
j_gene: TRBJ2-7
abundance: NA
CDR3aa: CASSEPTNVYEQYF
CDR3nt: TGTGCCAGCAGTGAGCCGACTAATGTATACGAGCAGTACTTC

v_gene: TRBV6-4
d_gene: TRBD2
j_gene: TRBJ2-1
abundance: NA
CDR3aa: CASSAGTSGYNEQFF
CDR3nt: TGTGCCAGCAGCGCCGGGACTAGCGGCTACAATGAGCAGTTCTTC

v_gene: TRBV5-8
d_gene: TRBD1
j_gene: TRBJ1-1
abundance: NA
CDR3aa: CASSGPGQMNTEAFF
CDR3nt: TGTGCCAGCAGCGGCCCGGGACAGATGAACACTGAAGCTTTCTTT

v_gene: TRBV6-5
d_gene: NA
j_gene: TRBJ1-1
abundance: NA
CDR3aa: CASSYSQAWNTEAFF
CDR3nt: TGTGCCAGCAGTTACTCGCAGGCATGGAACACTGAAGCTTTCTTT

v_gene: TRBV7-9
d_gene: TRBD1
j_gene: TRBJ2-5
abundance: NA
CDR3aa: CASSLLGQGVQETQYF
CDR3nt: TGTGCCAGCAGCCTATTGGGACAGGGGGTGCAAGAGACCCAGTACTTC

v_gene: TRBV27
d_gene: NA
j_gene: TRBJ1-2
abundance: NA
CDR3aa: CASSLAGATNGYTF
CDR3nt: TGTGCCAGCAGTTTGGCGGGGGCCACTAATGGCTACACCTTC

v_gene: TRBV7-9
d_gene: TRBD1
j_gene: TRBJ1-2
abundance: NA
CDR3aa: CASSLTGVGYGYTF
CDR3nt: TGTGCCAGCAGCCTGACAGGGGTGGGCTATGGCTACACCTTC

v_gene: TRBV2
d_gene: TRBD1
j_gene: TRBJ1-1
abundance: NA
CDR3aa: CASRRQGTLHTEAFF
CDR3nt: TGTGCCAGCAGACGACAGGGGACTCTGCACACTGAAGCTTTCTTT

v_gene: TRBV30
d_gene: NA
j_gene: TRBJ1-1
abundance: NA
CDR3aa: CAWNRNTEAFF
CDR3nt: TGTGCCTGGAACAGGAACACTGAAGCTTTCTTT

v_gene: TRBV11-3
d_gene: NA
j_gene: TRBJ2-1
abundance: few
CDR3aa: CASSRQAGYNEQFF
CDR3nt: TGTGCCAGCAGCCGGCAAGCGGGCTACAATGAGCAGTTCTTC

v_gene: TRBV5-1
d_gene: NA
j_gene: TRBJ1-2
abundance: NA
CDR3aa: CASSVQGSGYTF
CDR3nt: TGCGCCAGCAGCGTACAGGGAAGTGGCTACACCTTC

v_gene: TRBV11-1
d_gene: NA
j_gene: TRBJ1-1
abundance: NA
CDR3aa: CASSLQENTEAFF
CDR3nt: TGTGCCAGCAGTTTACAGGAGAACACTGAAGCTTTCTTT

v_gene: TRBV25-1
d_gene: NA
j_gene: TRBJ1-6
abundance: NA
CDR3aa: CASTPSGDSPLHF
CDR3nt: TGTGCCAGCACCCCTTCAGGGGACTCACCCCTCCACTTT

v_gene: TRBV19
d_gene: TRBD1
j_gene: TRBJ1-6
abundance: few
CDR3aa: CASSLDRVNVSPLHF
CDR3nt: TGTGCCAGTAGTTTGGACAGGGTTAATGTTTCACCCCTCCACTTT

v_gene: TRBV6-1
d_gene: NA
j_gene: TRBJ2-5
abundance: once
CDR3aa: CASTRIFQETQYF
CDR3nt: TGTGCCAGCACCAGGATTTTCCAAGAGACCCAGTACTTC